Listed here are 7 T cell receptor beta chains from one sample, sequenced in a study of shared clonotypes between healthy human individuals. Sequenced by immunoSEQ multiplex PCR; TCRdb stores in-frame clones only, minus some. The sample contains 600,000 to 750,000 clones, more than 70% of which appear only once. Sequencing was carried out using memory CD4+ T cells sorted from blood. Subset denoted: CD45RA-negative fraction. The receptors derive from a woman aged 25 to 39 in good health.

This clone was seen once. This chain connects TRBV6-5 to TRBJ1-5, with no clear D. Germline V lookup: CDR1 MNHEY, CDR2 SVGAGI. Trimming removed 0 bases from V and 4 bases from J, with 10 bases in between. The CDR3 extends over 15 amino acids. CDR3: CASSYSSQSNQPQHF. The CDR3 DNA reads TGTGCCAGCAGTTACTCGAGTCAGTCGAATCAGCCCCAGCATTTT.

The chain combines TRBV7-9 with TRBJ2-5; 13 bases are shared with TRBD2. The DNA end is more similar to TRBJ2-7, so the J call may be wrong. The CDR3 is 13 amino acids. Looked up from germline, CDR1 is SEHNR and CDR2 is FQNEAQ (reference sequence). The CDR3 here is CASSGTSGDEQYF. DNA for the CDR3: TGTGCCAGCTCAGGGACTAGCGGGGACGAGCAGTACTTC.

The chain couples TRBV11-2 to TRBJ2-7; no definite D call. Trimming shortened V by 2 bases and J by 2 bases, and 13 bases separated the two germline ends. Germline-derived CDR1 and CDR2 are SGHAT and FQNNGV. The CDR3 is 15 residues long. As DNA, the CDR3 is TGTGCCAGCAGCTTAAACCGAGGCAGCCCCTACGAGCAGTACTTC. Its protein is CASSLNRGSPYEQYF.

The V gene is TRBV5-6, the J gene TRBJ1-1; D call uncertain. Germline V gives CDR1 SGHDT, CDR2 YYEEEE. This CDR3 region has 14 residues. The V end was cut by 1 base, the J end by 0 bases, with 7 bases between. CDR3: CASSLLGLNTEAFF. The CDR3 DNA reads TGTGCCAGCAGCTTGTTAGGACTGAACACTGAAGCTTTCTTT.

This chain joins TRBV10-3 and TRBJ2-7; D perhaps matches TRBD2 (6 bases). Germline CDR1 and CDR2: ENHRY and SYGVKD. CDR3 length: 13 amino acids. V gave up 5 bases and J gave up 5 bases, with 13 bases separating them. The CDR3 DNA is TGTGCCATCAGTACGGGAGAAGGGCACGAGCAGTACTTC. Translated: CAISTGEGHEQYF.

The chain links TRBV29-1 to TRBJ2-1; no definite D call. Per the germline V gene, CDR1 is SQVTM and CDR2 is ANQGSEA. V was clipped by 1 base and J by 2 bases, with 6 bases between them. The CDR3 extends over 13 amino acids. CDR3 bases: TGCAGCGTTGAAGGGAGAACCTACAATGAGCAGTTCTTC. This encodes CSVEGRTYNEQFF.

V is TRBV27 and J is TRBJ1-1, with 9 bases fitting TRBD1. The J segment lost 5 bases and the V segment lost 5 bases, leaving 15 bases of the junction unmatched. Germline assignment: CDR1 MNHEY and CDR2 SMNVEV (reference sequence). This CDR3 is built from 17 residues. CDR3 sequence reads: CASSRWGTGYGKTEAFF. CDR3 DNA sequence: TGTGCCAGCAGTCGATGGGGGACAGGGTATGGGAAAACTGAAGCTTTCTTT.